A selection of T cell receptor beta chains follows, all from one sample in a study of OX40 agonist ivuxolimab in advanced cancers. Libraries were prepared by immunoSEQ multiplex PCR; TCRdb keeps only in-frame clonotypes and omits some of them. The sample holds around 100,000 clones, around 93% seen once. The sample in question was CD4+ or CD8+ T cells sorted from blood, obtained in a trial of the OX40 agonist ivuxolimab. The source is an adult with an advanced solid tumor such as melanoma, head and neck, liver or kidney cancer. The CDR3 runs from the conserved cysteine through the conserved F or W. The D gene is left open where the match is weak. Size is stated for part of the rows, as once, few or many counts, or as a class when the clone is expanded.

DNA: TGTGCCAGCTCACCGGGGCAGGAAAACACTGAAGCTTTCTTT; CDR3: CASSPGQENTEAFF; D: .; V: TRBV18; J: TRBJ1-1; size: .
DNA: TGTGCCAGCAGCGTAGGAACTAGCGGGAGTTGGGAGCAGTACTTC; CDR3: CASSVGTSGSWEQYF; D: TRBD2; V: TRBV9; J: TRBJ2-7; size: .
DNA: TGTGCCAGCAGGTCTGGGGCGAGGGGTACAGATACGCAGTATTTT; CDR3: CASRSGARGTDTQYF; D: .; V: TRBV5-4; J: TRBJ2-3; size: .
DNA: TGTGCCAGCAAACCGGGACAGGGGTTCACTGAAGCTTTCTTT; CDR3: CASKPGQGFTEAFF; D: TRBD1; V: TRBV5-4; J: TRBJ1-1; size: .
DNA: TGTGCCAGCTCACTGTCATTTGGACGCGTGGAAGATACGCAGTATTTT; CDR3: CASSLSFGRVEDTQYF; D: .; V: TRBV18; J: TRBJ2-3; size: .
DNA: TGTGCCAGCAGTTTAGCCGGGACAGGAGATCTTGGAAACACCATATATTTT; CDR3: CASSLAGTGDLGNTIYF; D: TRBD1; V: TRBV28; J: TRBJ1-3; size: .
DNA: TGTGCCAGCAGTCATGGACAGGGGGCTATCTATGGCTACACCTTC; CDR3: CASSHGQGAIYGYTF; D: TRBD1; V: TRBV28; J: TRBJ1-2; size: .
DNA: TGTGCCAGCTCACCAATGGGGAACACTGAAGCTTTCTTT; CDR3: CASSPMGNTEAFF; D: .; V: TRBV18; J: TRBJ1-1; size: few
DNA: TGTGCCAGCAGTTTTAAGGGGTTTGAGCAGTTCTTC; CDR3: CASSFKGFEQFF; D: .; V: TRBV28; J: TRBJ2-1; size: .
DNA: TGTGCCAGCAGCTTAACTTCGAACTATGGCTACACCTTC; CDR3: CASSLTSNYGYTF; D: .; V: TRBV7-3; J: TRBJ1-2; size: .
DNA: TGTGCCAGCAGCTTAGCGAGAAACGACAGGGTTGGCTACACCTTC; CDR3: CASSLARNDRVGYTF; D: TRBD1; V: TRBV11-3; J: TRBJ1-2; size: .
DNA: TGTGCTAGTGGTTTGGTTAACGGAAACACCGGGGAGCTGTTTTTT; CDR3: CASGLVNGNTGELFF; D: .; V: TRBV12-5; J: TRBJ2-2; size: .
DNA: TGTGCCAGCAGCTTAGCCTCCACGAACACTGAAGCTTTCTTT; CDR3: CASSLASTNTEAFF; D: .; V: TRBV11-3; J: TRBJ1-1; size: .
DNA: TGTGCCAGCAGTTACCCAGGACTTGACAATCAGCCCCAGCATTTT; CDR3: CASSYPGLDNQPQHF; D: .; V: TRBV6-6; J: TRBJ1-5; size: .
DNA: TGTGCCAGCAGTCAGAAGAGGGGGCGATACCTAGGGGAGACCCAGTACTTC; CDR3: CASSQKRGRYLGETQYF; D: TRBD1; V: TRBV28; J: TRBJ2-5; size: .
DNA: TGTGCCAGCAGCTTGGATAGCGGGAGCTACGAGCAGTACTTC; CDR3: CASSLDSGSYEQYF; D: TRBD2; V: TRBV7-8; J: TRBJ2-7; size: .
DNA: TGTGCCACTCAGGGAAACAACGAGCAGTACTTC; CDR3: CATQGNNEQYF; D: .; V: TRBV28; J: TRBJ2-7; size: .
DNA: TGTGCTAGCAGCTTAGTTCCGGCTAAGGCCTACGAGCAGTACTTC; CDR3: CASSLVPAKAYEQYF; D: .; V: TRBV7-7; J: TRBJ2-7; size: .
DNA: TGTGCCAGCAGCTTAGGGGGACTAGCGGGATACAATGAGCAGTTCTTC; CDR3: CASSLGGLAGYNEQFF; D: TRBD2; V: TRBV11-2; J: TRBJ2-1; size: .
DNA: TGTGCCAGTAGTCCCCGGGGTAGCGGGAGCTCCTACAATGAGCAGTTCTTC; CDR3: CASSPRGSGSSYNEQFF; D: TRBD2; V: TRBV19; J: TRBJ2-1; size: .
DNA: TGCGCCAGCAGATGGACAGCTTCCACAGATACGCAGTATTTT; CDR3: CASRWTASTDTQYF; D: .; V: TRBV5-1; J: TRBJ2-3; size: .
DNA: TGTGCCAGTGGTTCAGGGGGAGGCTATGGCTACACCTTC; CDR3: CASGSGGGYGYTF; D: TRBD1; V: TRBV19; J: TRBJ1-2; size: once
DNA: TGTGCCAGCATCTATGCCCCAACAGGCGGGTATGGCTACACCTTC; CDR3: CASIYAPTGGYGYTF; D: .; V: TRBV5-5; J: TRBJ1-2; size: .
DNA: TGCAGCGTTGGGGGCTCCGGGGAGCTGTTTTTT; CDR3: CSVGGSGELFF; D: .; V: TRBV29-1; J: TRBJ2-2; size: few
DNA: TGTGCCAGCACTTCACAGGGAGCCATGAACACTGAAGCTTTCTTT; CDR3: CASTSQGAMNTEAFF; D: .; V: TRBV27; J: TRBJ1-1; size: .
DNA: TGTGCCAGCAGTCCGTCGATTGGGGGCAGGGGAGGCTACACCTTC; CDR3: CASSPSIGGRGGYTF; D: .; V: TRBV2; J: TRBJ1-2; size: once
DNA: TGTGCCAGCAGCCAAGATTCTAGCGGGAGTTTGTATACGCAGTATTTT; CDR3: CASSQDSSGSLYTQYF; D: TRBD2; V: TRBV4-2; J: TRBJ2-3; size: .
DNA: TGTGCCAGCAGCTCCCACGGGAGTGGCAATGAGCAGTTCTTC; CDR3: CASSSHGSGNEQFF; D: .; V: TRBV5-4; J: TRBJ2-1; size: .
DNA: TGTGCCAGCAGTACCGGGCCCTCGGTACCTTATGGCTACACCTTC; CDR3: CASSTGPSVPYGYTF; D: .; V: TRBV7-2; J: TRBJ1-2; size: .
DNA: TGTGCCAGCTCACCAGGGGGTGATCAGCCCCAGCATTTT; CDR3: CASSPGGDQPQHF; D: .; V: TRBV18; J: TRBJ1-5; size: few
DNA: TGCAGTGCTAGAATCGGATATGGCTACACCTTC; CDR3: CSARIGYGYTF; D: .; V: TRBV20-1; J: TRBJ1-2; size: few
DNA: TGCGCCAGCAGCTTGAACAGGGACAGGGGGTCAGATACGCAGTATTTT; CDR3: CASSLNRDRGSDTQYF; D: TRBD1; V: TRBV5-1; J: TRBJ2-3; size: .
DNA: TGTGCCAGCAGGTCAAGCGTCACCGGGGAGCTGTTTTTT; CDR3: CASRSSVTGELFF; D: .; V: TRBV28; J: TRBJ2-2; size: .
DNA: TGTGCCAGCTCCGGCGGGACTCGCGAGCAGTACTTC; CDR3: CASSGGTREQYF; D: .; V: TRBV18; J: TRBJ2-7; size: once
DNA: TGTGCCAGCAGTCCGGACAGAGGAAGCTACAATGAGCAGTTCTTC; CDR3: CASSPDRGSYNEQFF; D: .; V: TRBV6-5; J: TRBJ2-1; size: .
DNA: TGTGCCAGTAGTATAGCCGGGACAGGGGGCGGTCGAAACTATGGCTACACCTTC; CDR3: CASSIAGTGGGRNYGYTF; D: TRBD1; V: TRBV19; J: TRBJ1-2; size: .
DNA: TGTGCCAGCAGTCCTCACCCGCCGGGGGGCGGAACCGGGGAGCTGTTTTTT; CDR3: CASSPHPPGGGTGELFF; D: .; V: TRBV6-4; J: TRBJ2-2; size: .
DNA: TGTGCCAGCAGTTCCCGGGACAGGGGCACCGGGGAGCTGTTTTTT; CDR3: CASSSRDRGTGELFF; D: TRBD1; V: TRBV6-6; J: TRBJ2-2; size: .
DNA: TGCGCCAGCAGCCACGGGACAGGGAAGAACACCGGGGAGCTGTTTTTT; CDR3: CASSHGTGKNTGELFF; D: TRBD1; V: TRBV4-3; J: TRBJ2-2; size: .
DNA: TGTGCCAGCAGTTACGCGAACTCTGGAAACACCATATATTTT; CDR3: CASSYANSGNTIYF; D: .; V: TRBV28; J: TRBJ1-3; size: .
DNA: TGTGCCAGCAGCGTACACCTGACTAGCGGGAGGGCCGGGGAGCTGTTTTTT; CDR3: CASSVHLTSGRAGELFF; D: TRBD2; V: TRBV9; J: TRBJ2-2; size: .
DNA: TGTGCCTGGAGCGACCCGAGGGGGGCTAATGAAAAACTGTTTTTT; CDR3: CAWSDPRGANEKLFF; D: .; V: TRBV30; J: TRBJ1-4; size: .
DNA: TGCAGCGCCATAAGGGATAGCAATCAGCCCCAGCATTTT; CDR3: CSAIRDSNQPQHF; D: .; V: TRBV29-1; J: TRBJ1-5; size: .
DNA: TGCAGTGGCGCTATTGCAAAGACCCAGTACTTC; CDR3: CSGAIAKTQYF; D: .; V: TRBV20-1; J: TRBJ2-5; size: .
DNA: TGTGCCAGCAGCTTACAGGACAGGGGGTATCGCACAGATACGCAGTATTTT; CDR3: CASSLQDRGYRTDTQYF; D: TRBD1; V: TRBV7-2; J: TRBJ2-3; size: .
DNA: TGTGCCAGCAGTCGCACAGATACGCAGTATTTT; CDR3: CASSRTDTQYF; D: .; V: TRBV6-1; J: TRBJ2-3; size: .
DNA: TGTGCCAGCAGCCCCTGGGGCGCTAACACCGGGGAGCTGTTTTTT; CDR3: CASSPWGANTGELFF; D: .; V: TRBV7-2; J: TRBJ2-2; size: .
DNA: TGTGCCAGCAGCCAAGATCGAAGGGTCTACGAGCAGTACTTC; CDR3: CASSQDRRVYEQYF; D: .; V: TRBV4-2; J: TRBJ2-7; size: .
DNA: TGTGCCAGCCAAATTCCGGGACAGGGGCTTGGGGACTATGGCTACACCTTC; CDR3: CASQIPGQGLGDYGYTF; D: TRBD1; V: TRBV28; J: TRBJ1-2; size: .
DNA: TGTGCCAGCCGGGCAGGGTACTATAACTATGGCTACACCTTC; CDR3: CASRAGYYNYGYTF; D: .; V: TRBV6-5; J: TRBJ1-2; size: .
DNA: TGTGCCAGCAGCCCTAACCCTACTGAGGGCGTGGACGAGCAGTACTTC; CDR3: CASSPNPTEGVDEQYF; D: .; V: TRBV27; J: TRBJ2-7; size: .